This entry lists 28 T cell receptor beta chains sequenced from one sample in a study of T cells in women clearing cervical HPV infection. Clones were sequenced by immunoSEQ multiplex PCR, and TCRdb holds only the in-frame ones, with some missing. The repertoire shows tens of thousands of clones; the top ten hold roughly 1.6%. Sample: blood buffy coat. Receptor source: a woman between 18 and 70 years old with a cervical HPV16 infection that either progressed to CIN3+ or cleared (not recorded which).

For this clone: Read sequence stops 3 residues before the CDR3 end, and the germline J gene provides the missing end. The chain is built from TRBV6-4 and TRBJ2-1, with 9 bases that match TRBD2. This CDR3 is built from 16 residues. CDR1 is MRHNA, CDR2 SNTAGT, per germline. The junction had 8 bases not matched to a gene; V was cut back by 2 bases and J by 6 bases. Incomplete CDR3 DNA: TGTGCCAGCAGTGACCCCTCCGGGACTAGCATCAATGAG. Residues: CASSDPSGTSINE. The entire CDR3 protein is CASSDPSGTSINEQFF.

Worth noting for this clone: Read data end 3 residues before the CDR3 end; the end is taken from the germline J gene. The chain has TRBV7-9 and TRBJ2-3; 7 nucleotides line up with TRBD2. V lost 5 bases, J lost 5 bases, and 7 bases stayed unmatched. CDR1 and CDR2 from the germline V gene are SEHNR and FQNEAQ (reference sequence). The CDR3 contains 14 residues. CDR3 DNA (partial): TGTGCCAGCAGCGGGGGGGACTTTGTAGATACG. It translates to CASSGGDFVDT. The full CDR3 is CASSGGDFVDTQYF.

Comment on this clone: The CDR3 end falls 3 residues outside the read, so it is completed with the germline J gene. The J gene is TRBJ1-2, the V gene TRBV25-1; weak D call: TRBD1 (5 bases). V was pared by 4 bases and J by 4 bases, with 13 bases between. The length of the CDR3 is 14 residues. CDR1 and CDR2 (germline): MGHDK, SYGVNS. The sequenced CDR3 bases are TGTGCCAGCAGTGCTACCGACAGACTCTATGGC. Its translation: CASSATDRLYG. The CDR3 reads in full as CASSATDRLYGYTF.

CDR3 region: CSASSQETQYF. Incomplete CDR3 DNA: TGCAGTGCTAGCAGCCAAGAGACC. V gene TRBV20-1 combines with J gene TRBJ2-5; D gene ambiguous. The CDR3 is cut off 3 residues early in the read; its end comes from the germline J gene. The ends were cut back, 3 bases at V and 1 base at J, with 3 bases in the middle. CDR1 DFQATT and CDR2 SNEGSKA come from the germline V gene (reference sequence). This CDR3 is 11 amino acids long.

With regard to this clone: With the read ending 3 residues before the CDR3 end, the germline J gene is used to fill in that end. The chain joins TRBV20-1 to TRBJ2-7, with TRBD1 as a possible D gene (6 bases). The CDR3 runs 18 residues. The V end lost 2 bases, the J end lost 2 bases, and 25 bases lay between the germline ends. CDR1 and CDR2 from the germline V gene are DFQATT and SNEGSKA (reference sequence). This CDR3 is CSARSSRVRQVSAYEQYF. CDR3 bases read: TGCAGTGCTAGATCAAGTAGGGTTAGACAGGTTTCCGCCTACGAG.

About this clone: Read sequence stops 3 residues before the CDR3 end, and the germline J gene provides the missing end. The rearrangement uses TRBV12-3 or TRBV12-4 and TRBJ2-7, with 7 bases matching TRBD2. This CDR3 has 14 residues. Losses at the gene ends were 6 bases for V and 2 bases for J; bases not matched to a gene: 7. This chain's CDR3 is CASSPWTRTYEQYF. The CDR3 bases that were read are TGTGCCAGCAGCCCATGGACTAGAACCTACGAG.

Turning to this clone: The missing CDR3 end, 3 residues past where the read stops, is filled in from the germline J gene. The chain carries TRBV7-9 and TRBJ2-7; D ambiguous. V lost 2 bases and J 0 bases, leaving 8 bases between the germline ends. The CDR3 sequence is 14 residues long. Germline V gene sequence: CDR1 SEHNR, CDR2 FQNEAQ (reference sequence). The CDR3 sequence: CASSLTQSSYEQYF. The DNA read from the CDR3 is TGTGCCAGCAGCTTAACACAGAGCTCCTACGAG.

About this clone: The CDR3 end lies 3 residues beyond the end of the read and is filled in from the germline J gene. The chain carries TRBV19 and TRBJ1-1, with 7 bases identical to TRBD1. CDR1 LNHDA and CDR2 SQIVND come from the germline V gene (reference sequence). The CDR3 has 12 amino acids. The CDR3 DNA, read in part, is TGTGCCACCATAAGAAGGGGGCTAGGA. Translating gives CATIRRGLG. The entire CDR3 sequence reads CATIRRGLGAFF. The full variable domain, rest sourced from reference TRBV19 and TRBJ1-1, is DGGITQSPKYLFRKEGQNVTLSCEQNLNHDAMYWYRQDPGQGLRLIYYSQIVNDFQKGDIAEGYSVSREKKESFPLTVTSAQKNPTAFYLCATIRRGLGAFFGQGTRLTVV.

As to this clone: Read sequence stops 3 residues before the CDR3 end, and the germline J gene provides the missing end. The rearrangement joins TRBV5-1 to TRBJ2-5; 11 bases line up with TRBD2. The CDR3 covers 20 residues. CDR1 is SGHRS, CDR2 YFSETQ, per germline. With V trimmed by 0 bases and J by 1 base, 14 bases remained unmatched. The covered CDR3 bases are TGCGCCAGCAGCTTGGGGACCACTAGCGGGAGATGGATGGGCCAAGAGACC. It encodes CASSLGTTSGRWMGQET. The whole CDR3 reads CASSLGTTSGRWMGQETQYF.

This chain's CDR3 is CASIIAGVNEQFF. The sequenced part of the CDR3 DNA is TGTGCCAGCATTATAGCGGGGGTCAATGAG. This chain joins TRBV2 and TRBJ2-1; 9 bases fit TRBD2. From the germline J gene comes the end of the CDR3, since the read stops 3 residues before it. After removal of 7 bases from V and 6 bases from J, the junction contained 4 bases not matched to a gene. Per germline, CDR1 SNHLY and CDR2 FYNNEI. This CDR3 is built from 13 residues. Drawing the rest from reference TRBV2 and TRBJ2-1, the complete variable domain is EPEVTQTPSHQVTQMGQEVILRCVPISNHLYFYWYRQILGQKVEFLVSFYNNEISEKSEIFDDQFSVERPDGSNFTLKIRSTKLEDSAMYFCASIIAGVNEQFFGPGTRLTVL.

This CDR3 is CASSLRGRWGYTF. The covered CDR3 bases are TGTGCCAGCAGTTTAAGGGGGCGTTGGGGC. The chain has TRBV28 and TRBJ1-2; 7 bases are a match to TRBD1. The CDR3 extends 3 residues past the end of the read, so its final part is completed from the germline J gene. The CDR3 runs to 13 residues. Germline V gene data show CDR1 as MDHEN and CDR2 as SYDVKM.

A remark on this clone: The read gets to within 3 residues of the CDR3 end, and the germline J gene fills in the rest. The rearrangement links TRBV20-1 to TRBJ1-5, with TRBD1 matching over 7 bases. The CDR3 spans 13 residues. J was trimmed by 4 bases and V by 7 bases; bases with no gene match: 7. Germline V lookup: CDR1 DFQATT, CDR2 SNEGSKA (reference sequence). CDR3 bases read: TGCAGTGTCGAGACGACAGGGAATCAGCCC. It encodes CSVETTGNQP. The full CDR3 protein reads CSVETTGNQPQHF.

Notes on this clone: The read gets to within 3 residues of the CDR3 end, and the germline J gene fills in the rest. The chain recombines TRBV15 with TRBJ2-1, with D hard to call. Trimming cost V 3 bases and J 3 bases, with 6 bases left between them. The CDR3 extends over 13 amino acids. Germline values: CDR1 LNHNV, CDR2 YYDKDF (reference sequence). The CDR3 sequence is CATSRVDYNEQFF. Incomplete CDR3 DNA: TGTGCCACCAGCAGGGTAGACTACAATGAG.

This clone is deemed medium-sized by its frequency. The read stops 3 residues short of the end of the CDR3; the missing end is completed from the germline J gene. The rearrangement joins TRBV30 to TRBJ1-2; no clear D gene. CDR1 GTSNPN and CDR2 SVGIG come from the germline V gene (reference sequence). V lost 3 bases and J 5 bases, leaving 10 bases between the germline ends. CDR3 length equals 12 residues. The CDR3 DNA, read in part, is TGTGCCTGGAGAAAGGGTCCATATGGC. This translates into CAWRKGPYG. The CDR3 as a whole reads CAWRKGPYGYTF.

With regard to this clone: The read ends 3 residues early relative to the CDR3; the germline J gene fills the gap. The genes are TRBV6-1 and TRBJ1-2; D may be TRBD1 (6 bases). The germline V gene encodes CDR1 MNHNS and CDR2 SASEGT. This CDR3 has 14 amino acids. Trimming shortened V by 4 bases and J by 5 bases, and 14 bases separated the two germline ends. Here the CDR3 reads CASSATPGHYGYTF. CDR3 DNA, as far as it was read: TGTGCCAGCAGTGCGACGCCGGGACATTATGGC.

About this clone: The CDR3 extends 3 residues past the end of the read, so its final part is completed from the germline J gene. The J gene is TRBJ1-2, the V gene TRBV4-1; 8 bases agree with TRBD1. Unmatched junction bases numbered 11, after V lost 1 base and J lost 4 bases. This CDR3 spans 17 amino acids. Germline V gives CDR1 MGHRA, CDR2 YSYEKL. The DNA read from the CDR3 is TGCGCCAGCAGCCAAGGGGGGTCAGGGGGCAGGGGCTATGGC. Its protein is CASSQGGSGGRGYG. The entire CDR3 sequence reads CASSQGGSGGRGYGYTF.

Turning to this clone: The CDR3 extends 3 residues past the end of the read, so its final part is completed from the germline J gene. The chain combines TRBV19 with TRBJ1-2, with 7 bases fitting TRBD1. CDR3 length: 14 residues. CDR1 LNHDA and CDR2 SQIVND come from the germline V gene (reference sequence). With V trimmed by 5 bases and J by 4 bases, 7 bases remained unmatched. The covered CDR3 bases are TGTGCCAGTAGTCTAAGCAGGGGGGCCTATGGC. Protein: CASSLSRGAYG. The entire CDR3 protein is CASSLSRGAYGYTF.

According to its frequency, this clone is medium-sized. The DNA ends 3 residues before the CDR3 does, and the rest of the CDR3 is filled in from the germline J gene. This chain joins TRBV7-2 and TRBJ1-4; no clear D. Trimming cost V 3 bases and J 8 bases, with 7 bases left between them. From germline, CDR1 is SGHTA and CDR2 FQGNSA. This CDR3 is built from 12 residues. The CDR3 DNA, read in part, is TGTGCCAGCAGCTTCACGGGGGAAAAA. This encodes CASSFTGEK. The whole CDR3 region reads CASSFTGEKLFF.

On this clone: The read terminates 3 residues ahead of where the CDR3 ends, so the germline J gene completes it. This chain uses TRBV28 with TRBJ2-3; 7 positions agree with TRBD2. The CDR3 has 15 amino acids. Looked up from germline, CDR1 is MDHEN and CDR2 is SYDVKM. Trimming at V came to 5 bases and at J to 3 bases, leaving 8 bases not matched to a gene. The sequenced part of the CDR3 DNA is TGTGCCAGCAGTCCTGGCGGGAGTGGAACAGATACG. Amino acid sequence: CASSPGGSGTDT. The full-length CDR3 reads as CASSPGGSGTDTQYF.

In regard to this clone: Sequencing ends 3 residues short of the CDR3 end; the germline J gene provides the rest. The chain recombines TRBV19 with TRBJ1-1; 7 bases align to TRBD1. The V segment lost 4 bases and the J segment 0 bases; nucleotides outside the gene matches: 11. The CDR3 consists of 17 residues. Germline V gene sequence: CDR1 LNHDA, CDR2 SQIVND (reference sequence). The DNA read from the CDR3 is TGTGCCAGTAGTACAGAGGGACAGCCCAGCATGAACACTGAA. Its translation is CASSTEGQPSMNTE. The full CDR3 protein is CASSTEGQPSMNTEAFF.

Notes on this clone: From the germline J gene comes the end of the CDR3, since the read stops 3 residues before it. The chain recombines TRBV7-6 with TRBJ2-1, with D unresolved. CDR3 size: 15 residues. Looked up from germline, CDR1 is SGHVS and CDR2 is FNYEAQ. V shed 3 bases and J shed 0 bases, with 9 bases lying between them. CDR3 DNA, as far as it was read: TGTGCCAGCAGCTTGACCTCTAGCTCCTACAATGAG. Amino acid sequence: CASSLTSSSYNE. The whole CDR3 reads CASSLTSSSYNEQFF.

As regards this clone: The sequence runs out 3 residues before the end of the CDR3; the remainder is reconstructed from the germline J gene. The J gene is TRBJ2-3, the V gene TRBV28; 13 bases are a match to TRBD2. CDR1 and CDR2 from the germline V gene are MDHEN and SYDVKM. With V trimmed by 4 bases and J by 4 bases, 11 bases remained unmatched. The length of the CDR3 is 18 residues. The CDR3 reads CASSSFTGTSGMADTQYF. The CDR3 DNA, read in part, is TGTGCCAGCAGTTCCTTTACTGGGACTAGCGGGATGGCAGATACG.

A note on this clone: The read gets to within 3 residues of the CDR3 end, and the germline J gene fills in the rest. The gene calls are TRBV19 and TRBJ2-7, with 9 bases that match TRBD2. Looked up from germline, CDR1 is LNHDA and CDR2 is SQIVND (reference sequence). V was pared by 3 bases and J by 5 bases, with 8 bases of the junction left unmatched. This CDR3 region has 15 residues. The CDR3 region is CASSIRSGSGDEQYF. The CDR3 bases that were read are TGTGCCAGTAGTATCCGTAGCGGGAGCGGCGACGAG.

Comments on this clone: One junction end disagrees with the germline gene, perhaps due to a read error. The sequenced fragment ends 3 residues before the CDR3 boundary, so the rest is inferred from the germline J gene. The chain has TRBV4-2 and TRBJ1-4; D not certain. Germline-derived CDR1 and CDR2 are LGHNA and YNFKEQ. The CDR3 contains 16 residues. CDR3 bases read: TGTGCCGGCAGCCAAGATGGGCTGAACTTTAATGAAAAA. As protein: CAGSQDGLNFNEK. The complete CDR3 protein is CAGSQDGLNFNEKLFF.

A note on this clone: Read data end 3 residues before the CDR3 end; the end is taken from the germline J gene. The V gene is TRBV20-1, the J gene TRBJ1-1; TRBD1 matches 8 bases. CDR3 length: 14 amino acids. V was pared by 6 bases and J by 1 base, with 7 bases of the junction left unmatched. The germline V gene has CDR1 DFQATT and CDR2 SNEGSKA (reference sequence). CDR3 DNA, as far as it was read: TGCAGTGCAAGGAAGGGACAGGAGAACACTGAA. Translation gives CSARKGQENTE. The whole CDR3 region reads CSARKGQENTEAFF.

For this clone: Coverage ceases 3 residues before the CDR3 finishes, and the germline J gene fills in the end. The chain links TRBV6-1 to TRBJ1-4; D is possibly TRBD1 (5 bases). Trimming pared 4 bases from V and 0 bases from J, leaving 6 bases between. This CDR3 region has 14 residues. Per the germline V gene, CDR1 is MNHNS and CDR2 is SASEGT. Partial CDR3 DNA: TGTGCCAGCAGTGGACAGCCAACTAATGAAAAA. Its translation is CASSGQPTNEK. The CDR3 in its entirety is CASSGQPTNEKLFF.

As regards this clone: The read gets to within 3 residues of the CDR3 end, and the germline J gene fills in the rest. The chain employs TRBV7-8 and TRBJ2-3; TRBD2 matches 9 bases. This CDR3 is 13 amino acids long. Germline CDR1 reads SGHVS; CDR2 reads FQNEAQ. The CDR3 sequence is CASSAKTSGTQYF. Incomplete CDR3 DNA: TGTGCCAGCAGCGCAAAAACTAGCGGGACG.

With regard to this clone: Read sequence stops 3 residues before the CDR3 end, and the germline J gene provides the missing end. The chain combines TRBV10-3 with TRBJ1-5, with 7 nucleotides matching TRBD1. V dropped 3 bases and J dropped 5; count of bases not matched to a gene: 7. Germline V lookup: CDR1 ENHRY, CDR2 SYGVKD. This CDR3 is 15 amino acids long. CDR3 bases read: TGTGCCATCAGTGAATCGGGACAGCCTCATCAGCCC. Amino acids: CAISESGQPHQP. In full, the CDR3 is CAISESGQPHQPQHF.